This TCR beta chain derives from a study of blood T cell repertoires in COVID-19. TCRdb keeps only in-frame clones here, not all; method: immunoSEQ multiplex PCR. The sample carries 200,000 to 250,000 clones, about 80% recorded once. With 9 bases clipped from V and 4 bases from J, the junction kept 9 bases outside the gene matches. CDR1 SNHLY and CDR2 FYNNEI come from the germline V gene. The CDR3 is made up of 15 amino acids. The chain joins TRBV2 to TRBJ1-5; TRBD1 matches at 10 bases. The sample was peripheral blood. This clonotype originated in a woman aged 80 or older with COVID-19, enrolled during active disease. The CDR3 region is CASLSRTGGNQPQHF. DNA of the CDR3: TGTGCCAGTTTGTCGAGGACAGGGGGAAATCAGCCCCAGCATTTT.